The source of this T cell receptor (beta chain) is a study of T cell changes during pregnancy in multiple sclerosis. TCRdb's table, derived via immunoSEQ multiplex PCR, lists solely in-frame clones and lacks some. The sample holds roughly 47,000 clones, approximately 94% seen once. The sample consisted of CD8+ T cells from peripheral blood mononuclear cells, taken before pregnancy. This sequence originates from a female donor with multiple sclerosis, enrolled in a pregnancy study.

For the CDR3, the DNA is TGTGCCAGCAGCTCCACGGGGGACAGCCTCCACGAGCAGTACTTC. Protein: CASSSTGDSLHEQYF. The chain has TRBV7-2 and TRBJ2-7, with a weak D call TRBD1 (7 bases). This CDR3 contains 15 residues. V was cut by 4 bases and J by 5 bases, with 18 bases left in between. Germline lookup yields CDR1 SGHTA and CDR2 FQGNSA.